This T cell receptor (beta chain) emerged from a study of vaccination and CD4 T cells after COVID-19. Study information: The convalescents were made up of six males and four females, two of whom were Hispanic. Overlapping peptides covering the spike proteins of SARS-CoV-2, HCoV-NL63, HCoV-OC43 and HCoV-229E were added to stimulate cells. The study collected post-vaccine samples a median about 73 days after dose two, with a range of 14 to 241.

As for this clonotype: As yet, its antigen is unknown.

Cultured CD4+ T-cell DNA underwent Oncomine TCR Beta short-read sequencing. TCRdb reprocessed the PCR reads with MiXCR, giving one entry per CDR3 protein. The top ten clones hold 24% of a sample with approximately 4,900 distinct CDR3 sequences, 25% of them seen once. The sample's treatment: approximately 10-day PBMC culture with coronavirus spike peptide pools or control peptides (ViraFEST assay). This CDR3 is 15 amino acids long. Germline V gene data show CDR1 as SGHTA and CDR2 as FQGNSA. V was shortened by 5 bases and J by 3 bases, with 13 bases between the two germline ends. The sequence was collected from a human donor who had recovered from COVID-19. The starting material was CD4+ T cells from blood, cultured in vitro, obtained after SARS-CoV-2 vaccination. The V and J genes are TRBV7-2 and TRBJ2-2, with D perhaps TRBD1 or TRBD2 (5 bases each). DNA of the CDR3: TGTGCCAGCAGCCCGCAGGGACGTGACACCGGGGAGCTGTTTTTT. Translating gives CASSPQGRDTGELFF.